This passage covers 7 T cell receptor beta chains from one sample sequenced in a study of shared clonotypes between healthy human individuals (TCRdb year 2020). The library was built by means of the immunoSEQ multiplex PCR assay. In its TCRdb copy, this immuneACCESS table keeps in-frame sequences only and misses some clones. Where compared with another copy, unresolved V genes explain less than half of these, and the others have no known cause. The table for this sample lists roughly 1,500,000 clones; about 98.5% of them were counted only once. The ten most abundant clones make up 0.36% of the sample. Sequencing was performed on naive CD4+ T cells sorted from blood. Interpreted using the paper, the cell subset or site label stands for: CD45RA+ positively selected. The receptors come from a man younger than 40 in good health.

V usage is TRBV5-8 and J usage is TRBJ2-5; D perhaps matches TRBD2 (6 bases). Trimming left V 8 bases short and J 2 bases short, with 19 bases between. This CDR3 region has 15 residues. Germline V CDR1 and CDR2: SGHTS, YDEGEE. The CDR3 spells CARNRREQIQETQYF. The CDR3 DNA reads as TGTGCCAGAAATCGGAGGGAACAAATACAAGAGACCCAGTACTTC.

The genes are TRBV5-4 and TRBJ2-3, with a weak D call TRBD2 (5 bases). The length of the CDR3 is 14 residues. The V end lost 9 bases, the J end lost 1 base, and 15 bases lay between the germline ends. Germline CDR1 SGHNT, CDR2 YYREEE (reference sequence). In nucleotides, the CDR3 is TGTGCCACCACGGGATCTAAAGGCACAGATACGCAGTATTTT. Its translation: CATTGSKGTDTQYF. The full variable domain, in which reference TRBV5-4 and TRBJ2-3 provide the parts outside the CDR3, is ETGVTQSPTHLIKTRGQQVTLRCSSQSGHNTVSWYQQALGQGPQFIFQYYREEENGRGNFPPRFSGLQFPNYSSELNVNALELDDSALYLCATTGSKGTDTQYFGPGTRLTVL.

The chain recombines TRBV6-4 with TRBJ2-5, with D perhaps TRBD1 or TRBD2 (5 bases each). The CDR3 runs 14 residues. The V and J ends lost 6 bases and 5 bases respectively, with 16 bases between them. The germline CDR1 and CDR2 sequences are MRHNA and SNTAGT. The CDR3 here is CASSMGRPGETQYF. The CDR3 bases are TGTGCCAGCAGCATGGGACGGCCGGGGGAGACCCAGTACTTC.

Of note for this clone: Other DNA sequences in the same sample also yield this CDR3. The J gene is TRBJ1-2, the V gene TRBV5-1; D perhaps matches TRBD1 (5 bases). In germline, CDR1 is SGHRS, CDR2 YFSETQ. V shed 0 bases and J shed 6 bases, with 6 bases lying between them. The CDR3 length is 12 residues. Here the CDR3 reads CASSLGRDGYTF. CDR3 DNA: TGCGCCAGCAGCTTGGGCAGGGATGGCTACACCTTC. The variable domain in full, completed from reference TRBV5-1 and TRBJ1-2, reads KAGVTQTPRYLIKTRGQQVTLSCSPISGHRSVSWYQQTPGQGLQFLFEYFSETQRNKGNFPGRFSGRQFSNSRSEMNVSTLELGDSALYLCASSLGRDGYTFGSGTRLTVV.

V and J are TRBV5-6 and TRBJ2-2, with D possibly matching TRBD1 (5 bases). The germline V gene encodes CDR1 SGHDT and CDR2 YYEEEE. The CDR3 totals 15 residues. Trimming shortened V by 6 bases and J by 5 bases, and 17 bases separated the two germline ends. The CDR3 reads CASNARQGRTGELFF. The CDR3 DNA reads as TGTGCCAGCAACGCCCGGCAGGGAAGGACCGGGGAGCTGTTTTTT.

In its sample, this clone was seen once. The chain couples TRBV2 to TRBJ1-5; D ambiguous. The germline CDR1 and CDR2 sequences are SNHLY and FYNNEI. The ends were cut back, 0 bases at V and 2 bases at J, with 11 bases in the middle. The CDR3 totals 16 residues. The CDR3 DNA follows: TGTGCCAGCAGTGAAGCTTCAGGAAGTGGCAATCAGCCCCAGCATTTT. Its translation: CASSEASGSGNQPQHF. The entire variable domain, with the rest obtained from reference TRBV2 and TRBJ1-5, is as follows: EPEVTQTPSHQVTQMGQEVILRCVPISNHLYFYWYRQILGQKVEFLVSFYNNEISEKSEIFDDQFSVERPDGSNFTLKIRSTKLEDSAMYFCASSEASGSGNQPQHFGDGTRLSIL.

The V and J genes are TRBV28 and TRBJ1-1; D gene unclear. Germline CDR1 and CDR2: MDHEN and SYDVKM. The CDR3 is 13 residues long. Deletions cut 10 bases from V and 2 bases from J, with 14 bases between. The CDR3 region has the DNA TGTGCCACCCTGGACCGAGGAAACACTGAAGCTTTCTTT. Translation gives CATLDRGNTEAFF.